This TCR beta chain was retrieved from a study of T cell changes during pregnancy in multiple sclerosis. The protocol was immunoSEQ multiplex PCR, while the TCRdb copy is restricted to in-frame clones and leaves out a portion. The sample lists about 71,000 clones; about 91% were seen once. From germline, CDR1 is LNHNV and CDR2 YYDKDF (reference sequence). The CDR3 is 16 amino acids. The V and J ends lost 1 base and 1 base respectively, with 13 bases between them. This chain connects TRBV15 to TRBJ2-5, with D perhaps TRBD1 (6 bases). The sequence was obtained from a female donor with multiple sclerosis, enrolled in a pregnancy study. The sample consisted of CD8+ T cells from peripheral blood mononuclear cells, taken before pregnancy. The CDR3 sequence is CATSRATGHIQETQYF. The CDR3 nucleotides read TGTGCCACCAGCAGAGCTACGGGACACATCCAAGAGACCCAGTACTTC. Supplemented by reference TRBV15 and TRBJ2-5, the full variable domain reads DAMVIQNPRYQVTQFGKPVTLSCSQTLNHNVMYWYQQKSSQAPKLLFHYYDKDFNNEADTPDNFQSRRPNTSFCFLDIRSPGLGDTAMYLCATSRATGHIQETQYFGPGTRLLVL.